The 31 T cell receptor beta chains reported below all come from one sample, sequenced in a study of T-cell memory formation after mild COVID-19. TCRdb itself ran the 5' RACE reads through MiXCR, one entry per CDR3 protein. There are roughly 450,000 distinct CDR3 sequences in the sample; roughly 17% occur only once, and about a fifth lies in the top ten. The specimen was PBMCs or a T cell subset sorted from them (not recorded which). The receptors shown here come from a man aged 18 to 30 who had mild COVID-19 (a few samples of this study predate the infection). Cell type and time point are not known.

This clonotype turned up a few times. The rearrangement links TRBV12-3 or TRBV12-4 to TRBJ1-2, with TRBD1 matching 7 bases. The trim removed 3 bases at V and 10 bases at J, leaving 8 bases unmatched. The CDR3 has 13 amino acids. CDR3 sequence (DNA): TGTGCCAGCAGTTTTCAGGACAGGCGGGACTACACCTTC. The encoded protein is CASSFQDRRDYTF.

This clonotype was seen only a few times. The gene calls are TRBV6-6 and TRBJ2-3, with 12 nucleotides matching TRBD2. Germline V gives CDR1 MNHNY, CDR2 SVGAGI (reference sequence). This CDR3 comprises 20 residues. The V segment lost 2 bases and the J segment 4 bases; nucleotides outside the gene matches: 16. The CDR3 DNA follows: TGTGCCAGCAGTTACCCCCTAGCGGGGGGGAGGATAATCGGTCCAGATACGCAGTATTTT. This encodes CASSYPLAGGRIIGPDTQYF.

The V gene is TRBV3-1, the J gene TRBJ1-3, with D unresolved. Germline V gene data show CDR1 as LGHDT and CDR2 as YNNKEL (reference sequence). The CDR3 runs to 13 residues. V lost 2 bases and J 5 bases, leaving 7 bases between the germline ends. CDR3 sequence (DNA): TGTGCCAGCAGCCAAACGGAAAGAAACACCATATATTTT. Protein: CASSQTERNTIYF.

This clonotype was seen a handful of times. The CDR3 reads CASSDLDRNEQFF. The CDR3, as DNA: TGTGCCAGCAGTGACCTGGACAGGAATGAGCAGTTCTTC. This chain links TRBV25-1 with TRBJ2-1; 7 nucleotides agree with TRBD1. The germline V gene has CDR1 MGHDK and CDR2 SYGVNS. This CDR3 has 13 residues. The trim removed 3 bases at V and 7 bases at J, leaving 3 bases unmatched.

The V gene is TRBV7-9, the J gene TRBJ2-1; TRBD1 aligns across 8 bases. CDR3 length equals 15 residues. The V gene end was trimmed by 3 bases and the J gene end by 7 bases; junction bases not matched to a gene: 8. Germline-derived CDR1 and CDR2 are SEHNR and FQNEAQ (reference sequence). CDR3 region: CASSLSPGTGNEQFF. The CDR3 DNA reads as TGTGCCAGCAGCTTGAGCCCCGGGACAGGTAATGAGCAGTTCTTC.

The CDR3: CASSVRAGGYGYTF. CDR3 bases: TGTGCCAGCAGCGTACGGGCAGGGGGCTATGGCTACACCTTC. The J gene is TRBJ1-2, the V gene TRBV12-3 or TRBV12-4; 7 bases are shared with TRBD1. The V segment lost 6 bases and the J segment 4 bases; nucleotides outside the gene matches: 8. The CDR3 runs 14 residues.

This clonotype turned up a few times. This chain's CDR3 is CASSPTSGRNTQYF. CDR3 sequence (DNA): TGTGCCAGCAGCCCGACTAGCGGAAGAAATACGCAGTATTTT. The V and J genes are TRBV6-2 or TRBV6-3 and TRBJ2-3; TRBD2 agrees at 9 bases. The CDR3 sequence is 14 residues long. V was pared by 6 bases and J by 7 bases, with 8 bases of the junction left unmatched. The germline gives CDR1 MNHEY, CDR2 SVGEGT.

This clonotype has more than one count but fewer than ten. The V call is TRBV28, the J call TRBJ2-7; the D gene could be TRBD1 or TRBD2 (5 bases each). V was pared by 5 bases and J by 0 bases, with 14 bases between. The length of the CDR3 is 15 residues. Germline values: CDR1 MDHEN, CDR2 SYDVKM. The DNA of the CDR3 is TGTGCCAGCAGTGCCGGGGACGGGCGCTCCTACGAGCAGTACGTC. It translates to CASSAGDGRSYEQYV.

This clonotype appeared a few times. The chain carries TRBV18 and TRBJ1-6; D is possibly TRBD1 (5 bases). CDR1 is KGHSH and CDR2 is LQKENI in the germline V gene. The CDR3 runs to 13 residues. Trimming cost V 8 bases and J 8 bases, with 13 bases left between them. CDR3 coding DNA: TGTGCCAGCAGCCCTGAAGGGGATTCACCCCTCCACTTT. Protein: CASSPEGDSPLHF.

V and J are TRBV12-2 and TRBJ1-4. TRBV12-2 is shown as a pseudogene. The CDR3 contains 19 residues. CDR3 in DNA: TGTGCAAGTCGCTTAGCGACATGCCAGGGCCAGGAAACTAATGAAAAACTGTTTTTT. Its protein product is CASRLATCQGQETNEKLFF.

CDR3 sequence (DNA): TGTGCCAGCACCGAAGGAGGGGCAGGTGAAGCTTTCTTT. Protein: CASTEGGAGEAFF. J is TRBJ1-1 and V is TRBV6-5; TRBD1 is a possible D gene (5 bases). Germline CDR1 is MNHEY and CDR2 is SVGAGI. Between the trimmed V and J ends, which lost 7 bases and 7 bases, there was a span of 16 bases. This CDR3 is 13 amino acids long.

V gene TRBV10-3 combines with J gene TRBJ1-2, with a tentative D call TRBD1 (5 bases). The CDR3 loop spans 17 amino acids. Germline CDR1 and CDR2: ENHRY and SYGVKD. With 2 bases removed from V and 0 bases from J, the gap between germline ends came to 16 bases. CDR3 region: CAISEPLFQGANYGYTF. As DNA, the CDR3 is TGTGCCATCAGTGAGCCCCTTTTTCAGGGAGCTAACTATGGCTACACCTTC.

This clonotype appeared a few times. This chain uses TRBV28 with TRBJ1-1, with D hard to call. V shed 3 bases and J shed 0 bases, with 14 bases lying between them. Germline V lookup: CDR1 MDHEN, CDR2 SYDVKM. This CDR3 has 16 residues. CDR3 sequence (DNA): TGTGCCAGCAGTTTTCCGGTCCAGCGAATGAACACTGAAGCTTTCTTT. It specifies CASSFPVQRMNTEAFF.

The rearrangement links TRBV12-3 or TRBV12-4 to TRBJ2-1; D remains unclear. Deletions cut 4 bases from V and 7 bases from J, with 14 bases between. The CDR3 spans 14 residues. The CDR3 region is CASSSTRSSNEQFF. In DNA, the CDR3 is TGTGCCAGCAGTTCGACGCGGTCTTCTAATGAGCAGTTCTTC.

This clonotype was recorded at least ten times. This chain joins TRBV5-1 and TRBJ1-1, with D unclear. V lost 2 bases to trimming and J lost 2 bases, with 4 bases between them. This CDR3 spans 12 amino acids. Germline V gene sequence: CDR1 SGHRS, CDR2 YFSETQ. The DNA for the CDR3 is TGCGCCAGCAGCTTAAGTAACACTGAAGCTTTCTTT. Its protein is CASSLSNTEAFF.

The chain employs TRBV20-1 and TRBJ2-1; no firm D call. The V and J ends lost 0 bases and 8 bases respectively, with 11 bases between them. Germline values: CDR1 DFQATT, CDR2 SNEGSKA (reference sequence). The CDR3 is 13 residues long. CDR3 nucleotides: TGCAGTGCTAGAGATCCGGGTTTGGATGAGCAGTTCTTC. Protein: CSARDPGLDEQFF.

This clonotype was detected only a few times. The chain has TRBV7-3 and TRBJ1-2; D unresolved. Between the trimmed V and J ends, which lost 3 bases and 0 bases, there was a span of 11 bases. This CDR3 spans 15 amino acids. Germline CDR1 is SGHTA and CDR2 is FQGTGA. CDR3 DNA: TGTGCCAGCAGCTTCCAACACCATCCTAACTATGGCTACACCTTC. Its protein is CASSFQHHPNYGYTF.

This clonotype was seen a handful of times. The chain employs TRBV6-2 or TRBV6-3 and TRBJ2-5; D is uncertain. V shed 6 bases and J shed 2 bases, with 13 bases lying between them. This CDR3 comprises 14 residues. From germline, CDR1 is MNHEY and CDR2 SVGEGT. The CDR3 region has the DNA TGTGCCAGCAGCCGCCGACACGCTCAAGAGACCCAGTACTTC. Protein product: CASSRRHAQETQYF.

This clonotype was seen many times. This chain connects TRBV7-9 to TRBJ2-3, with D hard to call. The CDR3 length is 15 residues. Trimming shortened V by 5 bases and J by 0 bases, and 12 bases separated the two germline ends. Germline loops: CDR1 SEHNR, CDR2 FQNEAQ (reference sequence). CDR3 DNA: TGTGCCAGCAGCCCAACCACGTATAGCACAGATACGCAGTATTTT. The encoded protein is CASSPTTYSTDTQYF.

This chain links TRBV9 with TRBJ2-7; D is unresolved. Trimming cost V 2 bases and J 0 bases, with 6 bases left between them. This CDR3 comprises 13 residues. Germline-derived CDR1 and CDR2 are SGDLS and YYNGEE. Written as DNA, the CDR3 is TGTGCCAGCAGCGTCTCCCACTCCTACGAGCAGTACTTC. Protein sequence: CASSVSHSYEQYF.

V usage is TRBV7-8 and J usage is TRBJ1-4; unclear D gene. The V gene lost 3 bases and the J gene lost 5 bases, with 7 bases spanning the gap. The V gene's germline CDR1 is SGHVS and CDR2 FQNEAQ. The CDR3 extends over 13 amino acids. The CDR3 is CASSFGRNEKLFF. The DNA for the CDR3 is TGTGCCAGCAGCTTCGGCAGAAATGAAAAACTGTTTTTT.

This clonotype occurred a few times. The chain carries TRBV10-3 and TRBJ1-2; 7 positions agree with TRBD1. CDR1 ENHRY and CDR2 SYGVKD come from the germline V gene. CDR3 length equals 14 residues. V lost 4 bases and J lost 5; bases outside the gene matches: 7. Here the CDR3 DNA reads TGTGCCATCAGTGCCTTGGAGGGGGCTTATGGCTACACCTTC. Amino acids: CAISALEGAYGYTF.

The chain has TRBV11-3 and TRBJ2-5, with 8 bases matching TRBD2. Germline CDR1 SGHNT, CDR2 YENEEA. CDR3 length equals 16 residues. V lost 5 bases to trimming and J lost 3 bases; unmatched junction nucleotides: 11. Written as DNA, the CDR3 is TGTGCCAGCAGCCCCCCGGGCGCGGGGGGTGAAGAGACCCAGTACTTC. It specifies CASSPPGAGGEETQYF.

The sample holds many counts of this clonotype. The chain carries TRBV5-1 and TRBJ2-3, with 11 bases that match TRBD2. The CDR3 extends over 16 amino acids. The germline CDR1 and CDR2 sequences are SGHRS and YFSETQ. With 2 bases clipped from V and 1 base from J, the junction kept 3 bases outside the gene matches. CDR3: CASSLSTSGGTDTQYF. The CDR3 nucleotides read TGCGCCAGCAGCTTATCGACTAGCGGGGGCACAGATACGCAGTATTTT.

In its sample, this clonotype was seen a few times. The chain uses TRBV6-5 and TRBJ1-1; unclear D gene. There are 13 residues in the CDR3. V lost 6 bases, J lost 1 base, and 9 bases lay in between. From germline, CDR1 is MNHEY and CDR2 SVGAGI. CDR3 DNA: TGTGCCAGCAGGCGGACGGAGAACACTGAAGCTTTCTTT. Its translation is CASRRTENTEAFF.

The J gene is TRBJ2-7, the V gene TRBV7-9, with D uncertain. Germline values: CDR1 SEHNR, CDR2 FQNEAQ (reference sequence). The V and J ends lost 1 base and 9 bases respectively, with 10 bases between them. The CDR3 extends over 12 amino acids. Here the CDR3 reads CASSLETGRQYV. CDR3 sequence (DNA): TGTGCCAGCAGCTTAGAGACGGGCCGGCAGTACGTC.

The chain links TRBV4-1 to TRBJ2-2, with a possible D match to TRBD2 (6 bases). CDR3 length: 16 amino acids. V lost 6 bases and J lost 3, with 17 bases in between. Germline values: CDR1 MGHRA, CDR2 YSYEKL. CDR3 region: CASRAYWRGHTGELFF. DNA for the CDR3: TGCGCCAGCAGGGCTTATTGGCGGGGTCACACCGGGGAGCTGTTTTTT.

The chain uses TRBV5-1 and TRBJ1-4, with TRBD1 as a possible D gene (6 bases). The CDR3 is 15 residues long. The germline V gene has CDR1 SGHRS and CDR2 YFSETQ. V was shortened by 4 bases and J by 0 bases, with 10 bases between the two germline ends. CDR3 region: CASSVDSATNEKLFF. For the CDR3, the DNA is TGCGCCAGCAGCGTGGACAGCGCAACTAATGAAAAACTGTTTTTT. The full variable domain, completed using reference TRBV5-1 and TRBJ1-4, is KAGVTQTPRYLIKTRGQQVTLSCSPISGHRSVSWYQQTPGQGLQFLFEYFSETQRNKGNFPGRFSGRQFSNSRSEMNVSTLELGDSALYLCASSVDSATNEKLFFGSGTQLSVL.

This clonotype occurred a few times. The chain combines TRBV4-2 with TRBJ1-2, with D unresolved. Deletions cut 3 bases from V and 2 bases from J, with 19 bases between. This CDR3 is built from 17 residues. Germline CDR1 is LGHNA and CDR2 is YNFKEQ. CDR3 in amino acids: CASSQGGNGGVNYGYTF. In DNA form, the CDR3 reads TGTGCCAGCAGCCAGGGAGGTAACGGTGGGGTAAACTATGGCTACACCTTC.

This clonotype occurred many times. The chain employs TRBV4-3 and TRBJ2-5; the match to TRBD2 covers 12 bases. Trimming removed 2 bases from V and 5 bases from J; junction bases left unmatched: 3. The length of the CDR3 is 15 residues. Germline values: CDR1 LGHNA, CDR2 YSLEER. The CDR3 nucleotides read TGCGCCAGCAGCCAACTAGCGGGGGGGCTGGAGACCCAGTACTTC. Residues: CASSQLAGGLETQYF.

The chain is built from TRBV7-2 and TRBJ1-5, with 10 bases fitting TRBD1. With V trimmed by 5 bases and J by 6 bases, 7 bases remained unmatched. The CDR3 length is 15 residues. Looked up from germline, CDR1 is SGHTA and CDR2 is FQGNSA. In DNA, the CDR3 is TGTGCCAGCAGCATGGGACAGGGGAGCGGTCAGCCCCAGCATTTT. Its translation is CASSMGQGSGQPQHF.